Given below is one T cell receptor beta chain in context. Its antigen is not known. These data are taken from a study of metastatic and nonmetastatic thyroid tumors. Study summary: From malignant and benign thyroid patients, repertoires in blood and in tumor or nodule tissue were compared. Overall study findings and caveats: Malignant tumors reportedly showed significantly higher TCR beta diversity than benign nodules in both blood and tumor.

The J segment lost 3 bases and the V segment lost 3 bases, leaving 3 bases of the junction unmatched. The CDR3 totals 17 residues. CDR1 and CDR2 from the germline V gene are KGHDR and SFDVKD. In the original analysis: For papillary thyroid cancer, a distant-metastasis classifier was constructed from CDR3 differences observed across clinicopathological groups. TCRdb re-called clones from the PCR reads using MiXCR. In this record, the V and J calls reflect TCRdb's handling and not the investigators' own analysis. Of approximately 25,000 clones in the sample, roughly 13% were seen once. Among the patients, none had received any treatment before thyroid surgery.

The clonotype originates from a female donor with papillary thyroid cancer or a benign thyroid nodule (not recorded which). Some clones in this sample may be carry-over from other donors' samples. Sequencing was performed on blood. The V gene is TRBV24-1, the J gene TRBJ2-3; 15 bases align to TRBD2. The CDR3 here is CATSDPGLAGGTDTQYF. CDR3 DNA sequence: TGTGCCACCAGTGATCCGGGACTAGCGGGAGGAACAGATACGCAGTATTTT.